The clone carrying this T cell receptor (beta chain) was picked up many times. Its antigen remains unknown. The data derive from a study of T-cell memory formation after mild COVID-19. CDR1 and CDR2 (germline): SGHRS, YFSETQ. The CDR3 totals 21 residues. Trimming shortened V by 4 bases and J by 0 bases, and 28 bases separated the two germline ends. Study observations and caveats: The appearance of some responding clones in pre-infection memory suggested that cross-reactive memory joined. Among CD4+ contracting clones, most were CM and EM, and CD8+ ones EMRA.

TCRdb itself ran the 5' RACE reads through MiXCR, one entry per CDR3 protein. The repertoire includes under 250,000 distinct CDR3 sequences, around 9.1% of them detected once, and roughly 4% sits in the top ten. The V gene is TRBV5-1, the J gene TRBJ1-4, with D possibly TRBD1 on 6 matching bases. This sequence originates from a man aged 18 to 30 who had mild COVID-19 (a few samples of this study predate the infection). Cell type and time point are not known. Sequencing was performed on PBMCs or a T cell subset sorted from them (not recorded which). The CDR3 nucleotides are TGCGCCAGCAGCCCCGGGCGGAGGGGGGCCCTAGCCAACGCAACTAATGAAAAACTGTTTTTT. Encoded protein: CASSPGRRGALANATNEKLFF.